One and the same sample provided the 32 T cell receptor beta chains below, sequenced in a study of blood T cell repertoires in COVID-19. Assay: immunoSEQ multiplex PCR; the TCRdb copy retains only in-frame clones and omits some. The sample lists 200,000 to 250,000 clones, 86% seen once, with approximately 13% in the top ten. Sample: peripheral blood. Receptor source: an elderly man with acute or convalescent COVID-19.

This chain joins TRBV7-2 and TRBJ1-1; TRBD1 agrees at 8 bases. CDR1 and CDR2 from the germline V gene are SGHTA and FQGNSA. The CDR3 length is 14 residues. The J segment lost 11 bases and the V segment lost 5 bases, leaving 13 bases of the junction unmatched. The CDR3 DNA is TGTGCCAGCAGCCCGGGTTTGACAGGGGTCTGGGCTTTCTTT. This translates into CASSPGLTGVWAFF.

The CDR3 sequence is CASSLTSGGLNEQFF. The CDR3 coding sequence is TGTGCCAGCAGCCTTACTAGCGGGGGTCTTAATGAGCAGTTCTTC. This chain uses TRBV6-6 with TRBJ2-1; TRBD2 aligns across 11 bases. The germline gives CDR1 MNHNY, CDR2 SVGAGI (reference sequence). The CDR3 is 15 amino acids. Trimming took 6 bases from V and 7 from J; bases not matched to a gene: 8.

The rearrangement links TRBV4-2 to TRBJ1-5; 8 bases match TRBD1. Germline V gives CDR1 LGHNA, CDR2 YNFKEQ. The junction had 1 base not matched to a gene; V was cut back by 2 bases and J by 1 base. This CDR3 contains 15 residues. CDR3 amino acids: CASSQTGGSNQPQHF. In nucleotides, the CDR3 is TGTGCCAGCAGCCAAACAGGGGGAAGCAATCAGCCCCAGCATTTT.

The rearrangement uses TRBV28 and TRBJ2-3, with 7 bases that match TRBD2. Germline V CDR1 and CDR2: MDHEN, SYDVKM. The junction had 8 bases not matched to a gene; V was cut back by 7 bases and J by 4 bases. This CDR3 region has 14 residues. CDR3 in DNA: TGTGCCAGCATCCCGGGGGGTTTTCCAGATACGCAGTATTTT. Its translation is CASIPGGFPDTQYF.

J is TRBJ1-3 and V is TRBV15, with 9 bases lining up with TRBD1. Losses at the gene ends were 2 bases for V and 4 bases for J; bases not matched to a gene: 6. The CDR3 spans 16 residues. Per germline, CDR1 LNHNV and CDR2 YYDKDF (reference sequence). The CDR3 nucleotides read TGTGCCACCAGCAGATCACAGGGGGCGGGAGGAAACACCATATATTTT. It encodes CATSRSQGAGGNTIYF. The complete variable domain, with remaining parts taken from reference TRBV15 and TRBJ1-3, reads DAMVIQNPRYQVTQFGKPVTLSCSQTLNHNVMYWYQQKSSQAPKLLFHYYDKDFNNEADTPDNFQSRRPNTSFCFLDIRSPGLGDTAMYLCATSRSQGAGGNTIYFGEGSWLTVV.

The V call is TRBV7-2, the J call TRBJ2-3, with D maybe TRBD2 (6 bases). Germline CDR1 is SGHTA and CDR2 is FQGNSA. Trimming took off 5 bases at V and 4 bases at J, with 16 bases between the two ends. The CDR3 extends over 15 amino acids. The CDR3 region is CASSLSGEPPDTQYF. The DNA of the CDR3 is TGTGCCAGCAGCCTCTCGGGGGAGCCCCCAGATACGCAGTATTTT. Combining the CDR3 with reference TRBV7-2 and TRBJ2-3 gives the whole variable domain GAGVSQSPSNKVTEKGKDVELRCDPISGHTALYWYRQSLGQGLEFLIYFQGNSAPDKSGLPSDRFSAERTGGSVSTLTIQRTQQEDSAVYLCASSLSGEPPDTQYFGPGTRLTVL.

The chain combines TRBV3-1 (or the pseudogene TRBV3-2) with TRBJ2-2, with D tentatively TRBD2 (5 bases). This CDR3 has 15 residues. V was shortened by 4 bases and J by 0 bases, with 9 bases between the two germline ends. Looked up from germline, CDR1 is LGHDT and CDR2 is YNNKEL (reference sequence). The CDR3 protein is CASSLHGANTGELFF. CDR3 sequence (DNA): TGTGCCAGCAGCCTTCACGGGGCGAACACCGGGGAGCTGTTTTTT.

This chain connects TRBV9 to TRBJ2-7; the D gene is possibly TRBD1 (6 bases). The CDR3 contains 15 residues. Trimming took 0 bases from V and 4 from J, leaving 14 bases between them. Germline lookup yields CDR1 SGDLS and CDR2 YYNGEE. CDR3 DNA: TGTGCCAGCAGCGTAGGGGCAGGGGAGAAATACGAGCAGTACTTC. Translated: CASSVGAGEKYEQYF.

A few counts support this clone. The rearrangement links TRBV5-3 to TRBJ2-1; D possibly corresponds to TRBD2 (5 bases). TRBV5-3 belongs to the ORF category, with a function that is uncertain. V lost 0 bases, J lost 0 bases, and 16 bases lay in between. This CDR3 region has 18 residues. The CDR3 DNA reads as TGTGCCAGAAGCTTGGTTCCAGCGGAGATTTACTCCTACAATGAGCAGTTCTTC. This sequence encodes CARSLVPAEIYSYNEQFF.

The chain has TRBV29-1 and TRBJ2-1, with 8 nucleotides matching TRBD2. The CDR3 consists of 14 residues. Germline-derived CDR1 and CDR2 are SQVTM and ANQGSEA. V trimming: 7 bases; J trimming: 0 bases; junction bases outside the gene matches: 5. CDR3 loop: CSAGGGGSYNEQFF. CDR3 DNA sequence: TGCAGCGCCGGGGGGGGTGGCTCCTACAATGAGCAGTTCTTC.

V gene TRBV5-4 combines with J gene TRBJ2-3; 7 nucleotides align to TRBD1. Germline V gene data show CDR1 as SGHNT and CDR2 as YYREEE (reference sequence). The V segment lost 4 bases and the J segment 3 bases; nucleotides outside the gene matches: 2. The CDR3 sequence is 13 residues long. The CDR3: CASSAQGTDTQYF. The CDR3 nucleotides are TGTGCCAGCAGCGCACAGGGGACAGATACGCAGTATTTT.

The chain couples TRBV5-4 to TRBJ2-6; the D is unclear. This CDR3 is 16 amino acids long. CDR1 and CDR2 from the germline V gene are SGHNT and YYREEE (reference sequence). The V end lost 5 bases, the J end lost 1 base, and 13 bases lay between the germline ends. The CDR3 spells CASRAAVWSGANVLTF. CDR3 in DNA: TGTGCCAGCAGAGCCGCGGTCTGGTCTGGGGCCAACGTCCTGACTTTC.

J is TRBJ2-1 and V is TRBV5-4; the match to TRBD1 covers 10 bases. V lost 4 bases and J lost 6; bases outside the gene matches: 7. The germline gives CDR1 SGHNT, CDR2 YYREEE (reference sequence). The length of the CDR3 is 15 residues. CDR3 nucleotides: TGTGCCAGCAGCCTCGGGACAGGGGCTCTCAATGAGCAGTTCTTC. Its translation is CASSLGTGALNEQFF.

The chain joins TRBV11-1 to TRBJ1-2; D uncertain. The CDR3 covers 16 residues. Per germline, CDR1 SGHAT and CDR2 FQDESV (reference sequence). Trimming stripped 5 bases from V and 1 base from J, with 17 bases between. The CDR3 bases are TGTGCCAGCAGCCGCGAAGCCTCTTCCCTTAACTATGGCTACACCTTC. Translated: CASSREASSLNYGYTF.

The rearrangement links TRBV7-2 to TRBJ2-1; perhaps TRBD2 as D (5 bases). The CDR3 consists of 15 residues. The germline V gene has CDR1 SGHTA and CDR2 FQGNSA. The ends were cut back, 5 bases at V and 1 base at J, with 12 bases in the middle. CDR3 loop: CASSVSGPSYNEQFF. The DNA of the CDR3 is TGTGCCAGCAGCGTAAGCGGCCCTTCCTACAATGAGCAGTTCTTC. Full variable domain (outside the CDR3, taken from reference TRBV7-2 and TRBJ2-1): GAGVSQSPSNKVTEKGKDVELRCDPISGHTALYWYRQSLGQGLEFLIYFQGNSAPDKSGLPSDRFSAERTGGSVSTLTIQRTQQEDSAVYLCASSVSGPSYNEQFFGPGTRLTVL.

The CDR3 loop reads CASSQVEGKGNQPQHF. DNA of the CDR3: TGCGCCAGCAGCCAAGTGGAGGGGAAGGGCAATCAGCCCCAGCATTTT. This chain links TRBV4-1 with TRBJ1-5; D possibly corresponds to TRBD1 (5 bases). The germline V gene encodes CDR1 MGHRA and CDR2 YSYEKL. V was shortened by 1 base and J by 2 bases, with 12 bases between the two germline ends. CDR3 size: 16 residues.

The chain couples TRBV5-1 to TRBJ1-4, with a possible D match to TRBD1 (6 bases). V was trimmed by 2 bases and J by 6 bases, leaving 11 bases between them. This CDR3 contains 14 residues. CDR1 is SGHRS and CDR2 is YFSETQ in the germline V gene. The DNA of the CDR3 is TGCGCCAGCAGCTTAGAAGGGGGACATGAAAAACTGTTTTTT. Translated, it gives CASSLEGGHEKLFF.

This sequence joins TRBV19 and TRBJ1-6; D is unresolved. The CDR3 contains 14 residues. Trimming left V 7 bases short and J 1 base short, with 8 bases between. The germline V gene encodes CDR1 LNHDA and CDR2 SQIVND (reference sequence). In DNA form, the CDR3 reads TGTGCCAGTAACGAGGGATCCTATAATTCACCCCTCCACTTT. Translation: CASNEGSYNSPLHF.

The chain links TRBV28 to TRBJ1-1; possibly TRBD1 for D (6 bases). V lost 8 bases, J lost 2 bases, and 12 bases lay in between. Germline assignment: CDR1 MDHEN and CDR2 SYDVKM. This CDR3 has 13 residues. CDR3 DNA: TGTGCCAGCGGATACAGGGTAAACACTGAAGCTTTCTTT. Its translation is CASGYRVNTEAFF.

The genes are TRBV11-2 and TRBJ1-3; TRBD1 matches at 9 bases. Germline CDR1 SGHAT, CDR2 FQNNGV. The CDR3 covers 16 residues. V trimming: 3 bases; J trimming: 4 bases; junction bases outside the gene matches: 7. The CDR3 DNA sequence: TGTGCCAGCAGCTTCGGGACAGGGACGATCGGAAACACCATATATTTT. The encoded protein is CASSFGTGTIGNTIYF.

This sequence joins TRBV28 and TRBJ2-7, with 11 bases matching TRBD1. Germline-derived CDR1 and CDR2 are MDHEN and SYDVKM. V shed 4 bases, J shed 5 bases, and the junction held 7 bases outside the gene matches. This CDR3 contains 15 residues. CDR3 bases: TGTGCCAGCAGTTCCCCGGACAGGGGGCTAAACGAGCAGTACTTC. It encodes CASSSPDRGLNEQYF.

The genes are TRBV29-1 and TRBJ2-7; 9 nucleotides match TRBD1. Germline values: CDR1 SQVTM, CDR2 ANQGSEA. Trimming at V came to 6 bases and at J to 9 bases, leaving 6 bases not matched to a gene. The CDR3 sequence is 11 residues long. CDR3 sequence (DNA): TGCAGCGTCGCTGAGGGACAGGGGCAGTACTTC. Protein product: CSVAEGQGQYF.

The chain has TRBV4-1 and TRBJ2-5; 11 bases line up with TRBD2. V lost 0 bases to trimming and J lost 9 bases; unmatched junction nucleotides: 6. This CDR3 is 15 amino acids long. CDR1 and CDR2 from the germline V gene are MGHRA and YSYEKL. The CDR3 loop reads CASSQDRLAGGAQYF. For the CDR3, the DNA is TGCGCCAGCAGCCAAGATAGGCTAGCGGGGGGTGCCCAGTACTTC.

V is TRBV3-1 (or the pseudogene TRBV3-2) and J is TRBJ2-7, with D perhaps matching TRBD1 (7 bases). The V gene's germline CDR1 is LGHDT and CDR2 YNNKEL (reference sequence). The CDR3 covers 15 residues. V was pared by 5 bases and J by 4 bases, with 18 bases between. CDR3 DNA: TGTGCCAGCAGCTTTGCTCAGGGGGGACCTTACGAGCAGTACTTC. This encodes CASSFAQGGPYEQYF.

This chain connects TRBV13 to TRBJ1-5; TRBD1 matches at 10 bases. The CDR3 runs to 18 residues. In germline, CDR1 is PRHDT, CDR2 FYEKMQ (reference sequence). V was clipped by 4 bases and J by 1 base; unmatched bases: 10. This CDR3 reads CASSSPGQGLRSNQPQHF. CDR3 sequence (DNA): TGTGCCAGCAGCTCCCCGGGACAGGGGTTACGGAGCAATCAGCCCCAGCATTTT. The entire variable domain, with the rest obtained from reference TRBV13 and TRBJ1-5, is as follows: AAGVIQSPRHLIKEKRETATLKCYPIPRHDTVYWYQQGPGQDPQFLISFYEKMQSDKGSIPDRFSAQQFSDYHSELNMSSLELGDSALYFCASSSPGQGLRSNQPQHFGDGTRLSIL.

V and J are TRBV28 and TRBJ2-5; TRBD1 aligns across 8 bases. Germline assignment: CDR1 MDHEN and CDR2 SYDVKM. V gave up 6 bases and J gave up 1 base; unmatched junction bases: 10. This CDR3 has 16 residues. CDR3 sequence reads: CASSLFGQGSQETQYF. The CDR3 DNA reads TGTGCCAGCAGCCTCTTTGGACAGGGCTCCCAAGAGACCCAGTACTTC. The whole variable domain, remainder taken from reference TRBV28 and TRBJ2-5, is DVKVTQSSRYLVKRTGEKVFLECVQDMDHENMFWYRQDPGLGLRLIYFSYDVKMKEKGDIPEGYSVSREKKERFSLILESASTNQTSMYLCASSLFGQGSQETQYFGPGTRLLVL.

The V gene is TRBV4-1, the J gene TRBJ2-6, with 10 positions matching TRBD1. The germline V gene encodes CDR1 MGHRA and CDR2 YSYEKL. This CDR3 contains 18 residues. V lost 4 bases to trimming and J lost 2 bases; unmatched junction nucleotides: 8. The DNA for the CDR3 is TGCGCCAGCAGCCCATCCCGGGACAGGGGAGCTGGGGCCAACGTCCTGACTTTC. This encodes CASSPSRDRGAGANVLTF.

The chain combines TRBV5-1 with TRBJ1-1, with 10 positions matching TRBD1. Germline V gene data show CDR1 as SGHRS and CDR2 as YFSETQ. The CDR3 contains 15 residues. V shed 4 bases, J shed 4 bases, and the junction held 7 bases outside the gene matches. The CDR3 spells CASSPGQGRVTEAFF. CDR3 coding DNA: TGCGCCAGCAGCCCGGGACAGGGGAGGGTCACTGAAGCTTTCTTT.

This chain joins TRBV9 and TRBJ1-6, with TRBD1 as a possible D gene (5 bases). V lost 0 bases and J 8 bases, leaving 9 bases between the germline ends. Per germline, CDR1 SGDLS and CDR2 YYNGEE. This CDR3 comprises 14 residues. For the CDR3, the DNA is TGTGCCAGCAGCGTAGCAGGGAACGATTCACCCCTCCACTTT. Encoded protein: CASSVAGNDSPLHF.

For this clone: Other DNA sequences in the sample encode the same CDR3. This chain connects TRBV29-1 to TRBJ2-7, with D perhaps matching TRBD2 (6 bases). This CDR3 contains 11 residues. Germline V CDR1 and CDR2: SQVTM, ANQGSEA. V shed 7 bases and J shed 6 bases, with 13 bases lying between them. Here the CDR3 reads CSGGTGGEQYF. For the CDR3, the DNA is TGCAGCGGGGGGACTGGCGGCGAGCAGTACTTC.

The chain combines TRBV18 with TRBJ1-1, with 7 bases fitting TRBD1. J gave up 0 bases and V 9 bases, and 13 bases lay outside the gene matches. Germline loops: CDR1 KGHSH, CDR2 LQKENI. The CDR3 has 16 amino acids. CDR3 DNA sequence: TGTGCCAGTCAGCGTAACAGGGGATCGATGAACACTGAAGCTTTCTTT. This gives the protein CASQRNRGSMNTEAFF.

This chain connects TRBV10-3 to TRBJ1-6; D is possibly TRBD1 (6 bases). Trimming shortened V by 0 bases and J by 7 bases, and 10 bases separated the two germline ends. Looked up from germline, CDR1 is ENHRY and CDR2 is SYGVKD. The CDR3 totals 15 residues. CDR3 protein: CAISESGGGNSPLHF. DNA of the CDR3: TGTGCCATCAGTGAGTCAGGGGGGGGGAATTCACCCCTCCACTTT.